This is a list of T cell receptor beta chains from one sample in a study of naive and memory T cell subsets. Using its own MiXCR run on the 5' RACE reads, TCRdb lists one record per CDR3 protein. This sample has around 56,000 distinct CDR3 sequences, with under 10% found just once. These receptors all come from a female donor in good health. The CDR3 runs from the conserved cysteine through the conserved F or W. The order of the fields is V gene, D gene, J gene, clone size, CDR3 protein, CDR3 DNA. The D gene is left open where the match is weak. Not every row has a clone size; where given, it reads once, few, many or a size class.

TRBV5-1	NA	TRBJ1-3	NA	CASSHDGSGNTIYF	TGCGCCAGCAGCCACGATGGGTCTGGAAACACCATATATTTT
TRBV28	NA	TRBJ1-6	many	CASSRQIYNSPLHF	TGTGCCAGCAGTAGACAGATCTATAATTCACCCCTCCACTTT
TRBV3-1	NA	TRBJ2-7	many	CASSPSGTYEQYF	TGTGCCAGCAGCCCTTCCGGGACCTACGAGCAGTACTTC
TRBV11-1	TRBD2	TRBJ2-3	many	CASSSGLAGSAPDTQYF	TGTGCCAGCAGCTCGGGACTAGCGGGATCTGCACCTGATACGCAGTATTTT
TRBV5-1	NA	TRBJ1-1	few	CASSSEVNTEAFF	TGCGCCAGCAGCTCGGAAGTGAACACTGAAGCTTTCTTT
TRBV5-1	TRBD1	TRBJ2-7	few	CASSLGTAQYEQYF	TGCGCCAGCAGCCTAGGGACAGCACAGTACGAGCAGTACTTC
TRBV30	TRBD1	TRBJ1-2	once	CAWSSINRGHYGDTF	TGTGCCTGGAGTTCTATAAACAGGGGGCACTATGGCGACACCTTC
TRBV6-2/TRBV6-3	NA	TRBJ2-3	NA	CASSYHEADTQYF	TGTGCCAGCAGTTACCACGAAGCAGATACGCAGTATTTT
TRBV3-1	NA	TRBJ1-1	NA	CASSQPGERTEAFF	TGTGCCAGCAGCCAACCGGGGGAACGTACTGAAGCTTTCTTT
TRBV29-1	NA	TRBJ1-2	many	CSGDKTGLDGYTF	TGCAGCGGTGACAAGACTGGTCTAGATGGCTACACCTTC
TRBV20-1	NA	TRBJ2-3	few	CSARDSGTRGDTQYF	TGCAGTGCTAGGGACTCCGGGACACGGGGGGATACGCAGTATTTT
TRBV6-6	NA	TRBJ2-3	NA	CASSYGGGSTDTQYF	TGTGCCAGCAGTTATGGAGGCGGAAGCACAGATACGCAGTATTTT
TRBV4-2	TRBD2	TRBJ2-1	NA	CASSQGLAGANNEQFF	TGTGCCAGCAGCCAAGGACTAGCGGGGGCAAACAATGAGCAGTTCTTC
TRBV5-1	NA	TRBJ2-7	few	CASSPSGGGSSYEQYF	TGCGCCAGCAGCCCCTCCGGAGGCGGCAGTTCCTACGAGCAGTACTTC
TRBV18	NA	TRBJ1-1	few	CASSPIPLAEAFF	TGTGCCAGCTCACCCATCCCTCTGGCTGAAGCTTTCTTT
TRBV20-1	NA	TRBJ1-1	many	CSASAGNTEAFF	TGCAGTGCTAGTGCGGGGAACACTGAAGCTTTCTTT
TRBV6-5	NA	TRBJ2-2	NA	CASRIGGGEVGELFF	TGTGCCAGCAGAATAGGGGGAGGGGAGGTCGGGGAGCTGTTTTTT
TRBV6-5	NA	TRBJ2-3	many	CASRLGGRTDTQYF	TGTGCCAGCCGACTAGGGGGTCGGACAGATACGCAGTATTTT
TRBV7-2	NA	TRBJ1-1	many	CASSLGFPSEAFF	TGTGCCAGCAGCCTAGGATTTCCCTCTGAAGCTTTCTTT
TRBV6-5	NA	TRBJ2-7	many	CASSYSGGGRSEQYF	TGTGCCAGCAGTTACTCAGGAGGTGGGAGGTCCGAGCAGTACTTC
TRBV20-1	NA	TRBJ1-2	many	CSAPGLGSDYGYTF	TGCAGTGCCCCTGGTCTAGGATCGGACTATGGCTACACCTTC
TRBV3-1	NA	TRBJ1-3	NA	CASSLDRKIWDTIYF	TGTGCCAGCAGCCTCGACAGGAAGATTTGGGACACCATATATTTT
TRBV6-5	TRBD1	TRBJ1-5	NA	CASSRDRGPNQPQHF	TGTGCCAGCAGTCGGGACAGGGGGCCTAATCAGCCCCAGCATTTT
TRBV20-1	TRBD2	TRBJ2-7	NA	CSARDPGLVYEQYF	TGCAGTGCTAGAGATCCGGGACTAGTCTACGAGCAGTACTTC
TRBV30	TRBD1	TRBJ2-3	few	CAFEDRVADTQYF	TGTGCCTTCGAGGACAGGGTGGCAGATACGCAGTATTTT
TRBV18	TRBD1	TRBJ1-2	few	CASSWQEQGFGYTF	TGTGCCAGCTCCTGGCAAGAACAGGGGTTTGGCTACACCTTC
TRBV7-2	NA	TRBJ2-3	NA	CASGWGGRDTQYF	TGTGCCAGCGGGTGGGGGGGCAGGGATACGCAGTATTTT
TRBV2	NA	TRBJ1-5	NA	CASRNREPRHF	TGTGCCAGCAGGAACAGGGAGCCCCGGCATTTT
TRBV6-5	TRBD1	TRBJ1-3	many	CASSRQRTGLGNTIYF	TGTGCCAGCAGTCGACAAAGGACAGGGCTTGGAAACACCATATATTTT
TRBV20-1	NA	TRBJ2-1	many	CSARDSSYSYNEQFF	TGCAGTGCTAGAGACTCAAGTTACTCCTACAATGAGCAGTTCTTC
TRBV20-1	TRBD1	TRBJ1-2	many	CSASDRGRGGYTF	TGCAGTGCTTCCGACAGGGGGCGAGGAGGCTACACCTTC
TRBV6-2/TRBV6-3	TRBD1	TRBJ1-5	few	CASSYSARGGNQPQHF	TGTGCCAGCAGTTACTCTGCCAGGGGGGGCAATCAGCCCCAGCATTTT